This is a list of T cell receptor beta chains from one sample in a study of blood T cell repertoires in COVID-19. Only in-frame clones appear in the TCRdb table, and some are missing; sequencing was by immunoSEQ multiplex PCR. The data contain some 300,000 clones, 90% of them seen just once; the ten biggest clones take up around 0.98%. The specimen sequenced was peripheral blood. The receptors here all came from a woman between 40 and 50 years old with COVID-19, enrolled during active disease. The CDR3 runs from the conserved cysteine through the conserved F or W. D genes are given only for firm matches.

d_call	v_call	j_call	cdr3_aa	cdr3_nt
-	TRBV3-1/TRBV3-2	TRBJ1-5	CASSRDTVQPQHF	TGTGCCAGCAGCCGCGACACCGTTCAGCCCCAGCATTTT
-	TRBV28	TRBJ2-5	CASSLRGGRSETQYF	TGTGCCAGCAGTTTACGTGGGGGGAGGTCAGAGACCCAGTACTTC
TRBD1	TRBV7-8	TRBJ1-2	CASSSTGGSYGYTF	TGTGCCAGCAGCTCCACAGGGGGGAGTTATGGCTACACCTTC
TRBD2	TRBV7-7	TRBJ2-5	CASSQGLAAQETQYF	TGTGCTAGCAGCCAAGGACTAGCGGCCCAAGAGACCCAGTACTTC
TRBD1	TRBV5-1	TRBJ2-7	CASNLDRGYTEQYF	TGCGCCAGCAACCTAGACAGGGGTTACACCGAGCAGTACTTC
TRBD2	TRBV10-1	TRBJ2-7	CASSGRGVRGDEQYF	TGCGCCAGCAGTGGAAGAGGGGTCCGGGGGGACGAGCAGTACTTC
-	TRBV7-2	TRBJ2-7	CASSREVFYEQYF	TGTGCCAGCAGCCGCGAAGTCTTCTACGAGCAGTACTTC
TRBD1	TRBV10-3	TRBJ2-2	CAISLGGQSFSGELFF	TGTGCCATCAGTCTTGGGGGACAGTCCTTCTCCGGGGAGCTGTTTTTT
-	TRBV30	TRBJ1-4	CAWSVPRRDEKLFF	TGTGCCTGGAGTGTACCCAGGAGGGATGAAAAACTGTTTTTT
-	TRBV20-1	TRBJ2-5	CSASQLVLETQYF	TGCAGTGCTAGTCAACTAGTCCTTGAGACCCAGTACTTC
TRBD1	TRBV19	TRBJ1-5	CASSIRGTGTFSNQPQHF	TGTGCCAGTAGTATACGGGGGACAGGCACCTTTAGCAATCAGCCCCAGCATTTT
-	TRBV12-3/TRBV12-4	TRBJ2-1	CASTKGVVNEQFF	TGTGCCAGCACCAAAGGGGTAGTCAATGAGCAGTTCTTC
-	TRBV27	TRBJ1-2	CASSFRETNYGYTF	TGTGCCAGCAGTTTCAGGGAAACTAACTATGGCTACACCTTC
-	TRBV28	TRBJ1-4	CASSSSWIMNWHGGEKLFF	TGTGCCAGCAGTTCCTCCTGGATTATGAACTGGCACGGGGGTGAAAAACTGTTTTTT
-	TRBV11-2	TRBJ1-5	CASRAARGQPQHF	TGTGCCAGCAGGGCGGCGCGGGGGCAGCCCCAGCATTTT
TRBD2	TRBV20-1	TRBJ2-1	CSASPKLAGALYNEQFF	TGCAGTGCTAGTCCTAAACTAGCGGGAGCGTTGTACAATGAGCAGTTCTTC
TRBD1	TRBV18	TRBJ1-1	CASSPTGERNTEAFF	TGTGCCAGCTCACCAACAGGGGAGCGGAACACTGAAGCTTTCTTT
-	TRBV19	TRBJ2-7	CASSIHRDPSYEQYF	TGTGCCAGTAGTATCCACAGGGACCCCTCCTACGAGCAGTACTTC
-	TRBV7-2	TRBJ1-2	CASSLNRDTLNYGYTF	TGTGCCAGCAGCCTAAACCGGGACACCCTTAACTATGGCTACACCTTC
-	TRBV29-1	TRBJ2-6	CSADSSSGANVLTF	TGCAGCGCCGACAGTAGCTCTGGGGCCAACGTCCTGACTTTC
TRBD1	TRBV6-5	TRBJ1-1	CASRPSTGEAFF	TGTGCCAGCAGACCCTCGACAGGGGAAGCTTTCTTT
TRBD1	TRBV7-2	TRBJ2-2	CASSFGQGAGELFF	TGTGCCAGCAGCTTCGGACAGGGGGCCGGGGAGCTGTTTTTT
-	TRBV12-3/TRBV12-4	TRBJ1-6	CASSENSPLHF	TGTGCCAGCAGTGAGAATTCACCCCTCCACTTT
TRBD2	TRBV7-3	TRBJ2-5	CASSSTSGLQETQYF	TGTGCCAGCAGCTCGACTAGCGGGTTACAAGAGACCCAGTACTTC
-	TRBV9	TRBJ1-2	CASSAAAGDFYGYTF	TGTGCCAGCAGCGCCGCTGCGGGCGACTTCTATGGCTACACCTTC
-	TRBV27	TRBJ1-1	CASSLKGGGTEAFF	TGTGCCAGCAGTTTGAAGGGAGGAGGCACTGAAGCTTTCTTT
TRBD2	TRBV5-4	TRBJ2-2	CASSLELAGVLGELFF	TGTGCCAGCAGCTTGGAACTAGCGGGAGTTCTCGGGGAGCTGTTTTTT
TRBD2	TRBV6-6	TRBJ2-3	CASRDSGGESDTQYF	TGTGCCAGCAGGGATAGCGGGGGGGAATCAGATACGCAGTATTTT
-	TRBV6-5	TRBJ2-4	CASSYSAGQITNIQYF	TGTGCCAGCAGTTACTCCGCGGGACAGATCACTAACATTCAGTACTTC